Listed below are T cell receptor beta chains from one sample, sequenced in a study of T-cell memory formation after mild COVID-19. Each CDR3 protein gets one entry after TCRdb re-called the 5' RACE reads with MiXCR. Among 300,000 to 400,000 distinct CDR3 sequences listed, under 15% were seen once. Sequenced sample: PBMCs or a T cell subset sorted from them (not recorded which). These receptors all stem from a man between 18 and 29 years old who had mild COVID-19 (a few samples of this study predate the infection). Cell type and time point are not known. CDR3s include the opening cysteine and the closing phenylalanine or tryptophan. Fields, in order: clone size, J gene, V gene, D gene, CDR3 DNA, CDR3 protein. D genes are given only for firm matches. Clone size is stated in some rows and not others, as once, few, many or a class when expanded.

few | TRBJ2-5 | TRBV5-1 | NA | TGCGCCAGCAGCTTTGGCGGGGGCCCGCGGGAGACCCAGTACTTC | CASSFGGGPRETQYF
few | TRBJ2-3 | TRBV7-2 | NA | TGTGCCAGCAGCTTTGAGTTAGCTGTTATGGGTACGCAGTATTTT | CASSFELAVMGTQYF
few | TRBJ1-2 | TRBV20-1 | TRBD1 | TGCAGTGCTAGCGGGCAGGGGGATTACTATGGCTACACCTTC | CSASGQGDYYGYTF
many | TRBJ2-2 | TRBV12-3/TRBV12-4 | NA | TGTGCCAGCAGTTTTTCGGGTTGGGAGCTGTTTTTT | CASSFSGWELFF
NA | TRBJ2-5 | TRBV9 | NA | TGTGCCAGCAGCGTAGACGGTCAAGAGACCCAGTACTTC | CASSVDGQETQYF
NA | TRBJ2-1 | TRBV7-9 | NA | TGTGCCAGCAGCTTAGGGGCGAATGAGCAGTTCTTC | CASSLGANEQFF
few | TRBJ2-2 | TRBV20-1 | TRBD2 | TGCAGTGCTAGAGGAGGACTAGCGGGGCCCGGGGAGCTGTTTTTT | CSARGGLAGPGELFF
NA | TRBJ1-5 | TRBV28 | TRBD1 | TGTGCCAGCAGTCCCCTGGACAGGGACGTTCAGCCCCAGCATTTT | CASSPLDRDVQPQHF
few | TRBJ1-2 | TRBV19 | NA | TGTGCCAGTAGTATTGTGGAGGGTCTATATGGCTACACCTTC | CASSIVEGLYGYTF
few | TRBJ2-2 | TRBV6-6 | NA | TGTGCCAGCAGACAATATAGAGACTCGCCCACCGGGGAGCTGTTTTTT | CASRQYRDSPTGELFF
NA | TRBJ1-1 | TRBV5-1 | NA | TGCGCCAGCAGCCAATGGCGAACCTCATCGAACACGAGGGCTTTCTTT | CASSQWRTSSNTRAFF
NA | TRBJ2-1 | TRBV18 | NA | TGTGCCAGCTCACCACCGTCAGGGGACAATGAGCAGTTCTTC | CASSPPSGDNEQFF
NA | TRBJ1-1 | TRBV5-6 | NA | TGTGCCAGCAGCTTCGTGACCGTGGGCCAAGCTTTCTTT | CASSFVTVGQAFF
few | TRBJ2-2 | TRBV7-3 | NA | TGTGCCAGCAGCTTAACGGGGGGCCCCACCGGGGAGCTGTTTTTT | CASSLTGGPTGELFF
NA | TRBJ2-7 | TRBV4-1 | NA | TGCGCCAGCAGCCCCTCCCGAACCTACGAGCAGTACTTC | CASSPSRTYEQYF
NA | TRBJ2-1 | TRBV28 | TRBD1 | TGTGCCAGCAGTTTAGGGGCAGGGGGCACGCGGGAGCAGTTCTTC | CASSLGAGGTREQFF
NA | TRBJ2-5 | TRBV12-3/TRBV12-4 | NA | TGTGCCAGCAGTTTAGGGGGGACAACACAAGAGACCCAGTACTTC | CASSLGGTTQETQYF
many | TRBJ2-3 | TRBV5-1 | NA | TGCGCCAGCAGCATTGGTCTGACCCGGGGGGATACGCAGTATTTT | CASSIGLTRGDTQYF
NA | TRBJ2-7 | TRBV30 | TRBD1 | TGTGCCTGGGACAGGGGGTTTTCTGGCTACGAGCAGTACTTC | CAWDRGFSGYEQYF
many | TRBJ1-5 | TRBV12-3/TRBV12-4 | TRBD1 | TGTGCCAGCGGGCAGGGGGTAAATAGCAATCAGCCCCAGCATTTT | CASGQGVNSNQPQHF
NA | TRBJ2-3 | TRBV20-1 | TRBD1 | TGCAGTGGTTTACAGGGGGCACAAGATACGCAGTATTTT | CSGLQGAQDTQYF
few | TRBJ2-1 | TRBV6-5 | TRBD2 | TGTGCCAGCAGCAAACCCGGGACTAGCCTCAACAATGAGCAGTTCTTC | CASSKPGTSLNNEQFF
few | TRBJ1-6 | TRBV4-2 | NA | TGTGCCAGCAGCCAAGATGCAGGGTACAATTCACCCCTCCACTTT | CASSQDAGYNSPLHF
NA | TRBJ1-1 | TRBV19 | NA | TGTGCCAGTAGTAATTTTGGGGGGAACACTGAAGCTTTCTTT | CASSNFGGNTEAFF
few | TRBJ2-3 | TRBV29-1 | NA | TGCAGCGTTGCCGGGCGAGAAAAGACAGATACGCAGTATTTT | CSVAGREKTDTQYF
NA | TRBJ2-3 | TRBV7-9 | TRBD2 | TGTGCCAGCAGCTTCACCGCGGGAGCAAGCACAGATACGCAGTATTTT | CASSFTAGASTDTQYF
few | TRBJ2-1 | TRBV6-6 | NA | TGTGCCAGCAGTAAGGGGGGGTACGGATTCGACTCGGATGAGCAGTTCTTC | CASSKGGYGFDSDEQFF
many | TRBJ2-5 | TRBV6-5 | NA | TGTGCCAGCAGTTCCGCCCCCTTTGGGCCGGAGACCCAGTACTTC | CASSSAPFGPETQYF
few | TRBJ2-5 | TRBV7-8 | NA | TGTGCCAGCAGCTTAGATCGCGGGGTGGGAGAGACCCAGTACTTC | CASSLDRGVGETQYF
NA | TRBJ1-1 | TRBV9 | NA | TGTGCCAGCAGCGTGGCCTCTGATTTGAGCACTGAAGCTTTCTTT | CASSVASDLSTEAFF
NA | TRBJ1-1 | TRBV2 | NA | TGTGCCAGCGCTGGGACTGAAGCTTTCTTT | CASAGTEAFF
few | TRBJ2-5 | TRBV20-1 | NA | TGCAGTGCATCACACCTTCAAGAGACCCAGTACTTC | CSASHLQETQYF
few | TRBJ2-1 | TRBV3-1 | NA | TGTGCCAGCAGCCAAGATGGACGGGCCATCTACAATGAGCAGTTCTTC | CASSQDGRAIYNEQFF
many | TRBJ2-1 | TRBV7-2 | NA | TGTGCCAGCAGCGGACGACAGGGAAGCGGGGGAGGGTTCTTC | CASSGRQGSGGGFF
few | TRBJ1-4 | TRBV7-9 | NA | TGTGCCAGCAGCTTAGAGATGAGGAGAACTAATGAAAAACTGTTTTTT | CASSLEMRRTNEKLFF
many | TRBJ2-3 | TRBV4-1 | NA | TGCGCCAGCAGCCAAGATAAAAGGCCCATGACTCGAGATACGCAGTATTTT | CASSQDKRPMTRDTQYF
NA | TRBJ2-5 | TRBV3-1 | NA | TGTGCCAGCAGCCATCGAGGGGGTCAAGAGACCCAGTACTTC | CASSHRGGQETQYF
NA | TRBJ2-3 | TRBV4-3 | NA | TGCGCCAGCAGCCAAAAAGCGGGACACACAGATACGCAGTATTTT | CASSQKAGHTDTQYF
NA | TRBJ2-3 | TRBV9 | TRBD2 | TGTGCCAGCAGCATTAGCGGGGGGAGAGGGGATACGCAGTATTTT | CASSISGGRGDTQYF
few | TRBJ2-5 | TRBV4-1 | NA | TGCGCCAGCAGCCAACTAGGAAGGGCAGAGACCCAGTACTTC | CASSQLGRAETQYF
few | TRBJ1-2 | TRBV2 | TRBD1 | TGTGCCAGCACTGAAGTAAAAAACAGGGGGCGTTATGGCTACACCTTC | CASTEVKNRGRYGYTF
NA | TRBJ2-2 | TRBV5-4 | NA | TGTGCCAGCAGCTTGGACCCGATGGATAACACCGGGGAGCTGTTTTTT | CASSLDPMDNTGELFF
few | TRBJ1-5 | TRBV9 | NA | TGTGCCAGCAGCCCGGGGGGGGACGATCAGCCCCAGCATTTT | CASSPGGDDQPQHF
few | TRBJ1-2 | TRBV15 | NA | TGTGCCACCTCCGGAGATGGGGTTTATGGCTACACCTTC | CATSGDGVYGYTF
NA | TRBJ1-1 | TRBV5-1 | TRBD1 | TGCGCCAGCAGCTTATCGACAGGGCAAGCCACTGAAGCTTTCTTT | CASSLSTGQATEAFF
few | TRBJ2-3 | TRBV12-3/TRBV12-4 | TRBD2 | TGTGCCAGCAGTCCCGATCTAGCGGGGGGGCAGAAAGATACGCAGTATTTT | CASSPDLAGGQKDTQYF